One sample yielded the 32 T cell receptor beta chains listed below, sequenced in a study of OX40 agonist ivuxolimab in advanced cancers. Here immunoSEQ multiplex PCR was the method, and the copy in TCRdb shows in-frame clones only, minus some. The table lists approximately 44,000 clones, 65% to 90% of them singletons. Source: CD4+ or CD8+ T cells sorted from blood, taken in a trial of the OX40 agonist ivuxolimab. These receptors were obtained from an adult with an advanced solid tumor such as melanoma, head and neck, liver or kidney cancer.

The rearrangement joins TRBV6-6 to TRBJ2-7; TRBD1 matches 10 bases. Per the germline V gene, CDR1 is MNHNY and CDR2 is SVGAGI (reference sequence). This CDR3 region has 14 residues. V shed 2 bases, J shed 6 bases, and the junction held 4 bases outside the gene matches. The CDR3 nucleotides are TGTGCCAGCAGTTACCGACAGGGGGCTTTCGAGCAGTACTTC. Its protein is CASSYRQGAFEQYF.

The chain's CDR3 is CASSSPGVSGANVLTF. CDR3 nucleotide sequence: TGTGCCAGCAGCTCCCCAGGGGTCTCTGGGGCCAACGTCCTGACTTTC. This chain uses TRBV7-9 with TRBJ2-6; a possible D gene is TRBD1 (6 bases). CDR3 size: 16 residues. V gave up 4 bases and J gave up 0 bases, with 10 bases separating them. The V gene's germline CDR1 is SEHNR and CDR2 FQNEAQ (reference sequence).

The chain employs TRBV25-1 and TRBJ1-2, with 11 bases identical to TRBD1. Germline CDR1 reads MGHDK; CDR2 reads SYGVNS. V lost 2 bases to trimming and J lost 7 bases; unmatched junction nucleotides: 9. The CDR3 length is 16 residues. CDR3 residues: CASSEGGTGGLGGYTF. In nucleotides, the CDR3 is TGTGCCAGCAGTGAAGGGGGGACAGGGGGGCTCGGTGGCTACACCTTC.

CDR3 in DNA: TGTGCCAGCAGCTTAGGGCCAGAAAGCAATCAGCCCCAGCATTTT. Its protein product is CASSLGPESNQPQHF. The V gene is TRBV11-2, the J gene TRBJ1-5, with unresolved D. The V gene lost 1 base and the J gene lost 1 base, with 8 bases spanning the gap. The CDR3 totals 15 residues. Germline values: CDR1 SGHAT, CDR2 FQNNGV. The full variable domain, with the rest looked up from reference TRBV11-2 and TRBJ1-5, is EAGVAQSPRYKIIEKRQSVAFWCNPISGHATLYWYQQILGQGPKLLIQFQNNGVVDDSQLPKDRFSAERLKGVDSTLKIQPAKLEDSAVYLCASSLGPESNQPQHFGDGTRLSIL.

The rearrangement uses TRBV7-9 and TRBJ1-5; 7 positions match TRBD1. With 6 bases clipped from V and 7 bases from J, the junction kept 9 bases outside the gene matches. Germline lookup yields CDR1 SEHNR and CDR2 FQNEAQ (reference sequence). The CDR3 is made up of 14 amino acids. Written as DNA, the CDR3 is TGTGCCAGCAGTGACAGGGTAAGAGGGCAGCCCCAGCATTTT. This encodes CASSDRVRGQPQHF. Variable domain in full (rest from reference TRBV7-9 and TRBJ1-5): DTGVSQNPRHKITKRGQNVTFRCDPISEHNRLYWYRQTLGQGPEFLTYFQNEAQLEKSRLLSDRFSAERPKGSFSTLEIQRTEQGDSAMYLCASSDRVRGQPQHFGDGTRLSIL.

The chain uses TRBV19 and TRBJ1-6, with 9 bases lining up with TRBD1. This CDR3 is built from 15 residues. Germline V lookup: CDR1 LNHDA, CDR2 SQIVND (reference sequence). Trimming removed 3 bases from V and 10 bases from J; junction bases left unmatched: 7. The CDR3 DNA sequence: TGTGCCAGTAGTATTAGGGGACAGGGAGAATCACCCCTCCACTTT. It specifies CASSIRGQGESPLHF.

This chain joins TRBV10-1 and TRBJ2-7; unclear D gene. There are 16 residues in the CDR3. Germline V lookup: CDR1 WNHNN, CDR2 SYGVQD (reference sequence). V shed 3 bases and J shed 5 bases, with 20 bases lying between them. The CDR3 here is CASSEGYGGTWDEQYF. In nucleotides, the CDR3 is TGCGCCAGCAGTGAAGGTTACGGCGGAACTTGGGACGAGCAGTACTTC.

The V call is TRBV11-2, the J call TRBJ1-3; D gene unclear. Germline loops: CDR1 SGHAT, CDR2 FQNNGV. V lost 5 bases and J 3 bases, leaving 11 bases between the germline ends. This CDR3 has 14 residues. The CDR3 DNA is TGTGCCAGCAGCCCAGCGCAAAGTGGAAACACCATATATTTT. Translating gives CASSPAQSGNTIYF.

The rearrangement uses TRBV18 and TRBJ2-3, with D perhaps being TRBD1 or TRBD2 (6 bases each). Germline values: CDR1 KGHSH, CDR2 LQKENI. There are 11 residues in the CDR3. Here the CDR3 DNA reads TGTGCGGGGGGCTCAGGAGATACGCAGTATTTT. This sequence encodes CAGGSGDTQYF.

The chain employs TRBV11-2 and TRBJ2-3, with TRBD2 matching 9 bases. Looked up from germline, CDR1 is SGHAT and CDR2 is FQNNGV. Germline trimming cut 1 base from V and 3 bases from J; bases unmatched to any gene: 5. This CDR3 contains 16 residues. The CDR3, as DNA: TGTGCCAGCAGCTTAGGAGCGGGAGGCAGAACAGATACGCAGTATTTT. This sequence encodes CASSLGAGGRTDTQYF.

V usage is TRBV30 and J usage is TRBJ2-1; D is possibly TRBD1 (6 bases). This CDR3 is 13 amino acids long. Germline V gene sequence: CDR1 GTSNPN, CDR2 SVGIG (reference sequence). Trimming cost V 1 base and J 9 bases, with 13 bases left between them. The CDR3 nucleotides are TGTGCCTGGAGTGGGTTAGTAGGGGGTGAGCAGTTCTTC. It codes for CAWSGLVGGEQFF.

This chain joins TRBV7-9 and TRBJ2-1, with 10 bases lining up with TRBD2. Trimming removed 2 bases from V and 6 bases from J; junction bases left unmatched: 4. The germline V gene has CDR1 SEHNR and CDR2 FQNEAQ (reference sequence). This CDR3 region has 15 residues. CDR3 in DNA: TGTGCCAGCAGCTTAAGGACTAGCGGCTTCAATGAGCAGTTCTTC. It yields the protein CASSLRTSGFNEQFF.

The rearrangement uses TRBV9 and TRBJ1-3, with D maybe TRBD1 (5 bases). Trimming pared 2 bases from V and 7 bases from J, leaving 16 bases between. The V gene's germline CDR1 is SGDLS and CDR2 YYNGEE. The CDR3 is made up of 15 amino acids. CDR3 DNA: TGTGCCAGCAGCGTTTCAGGGATGGTGGGTAACACCATATATTTT. Translated: CASSVSGMVGNTIYF.

V gene TRBV29-1 combines with J gene TRBJ2-1; 7 bases match TRBD1. The ends lost 4 bases at V and 6 bases at J; junction bases unmatched: 3. CDR3 length: 12 amino acids. Looked up from germline, CDR1 is SQVTM and CDR2 is ANQGSEA. The CDR3 coding sequence is TGCAGCGTTGGACAGGGAACCAATGAGCAGTTCTTC. As protein: CSVGQGTNEQFF.

The J gene is TRBJ2-1, the V gene TRBV5-4; 8 bases are shared with TRBD2. V shed 0 bases, J shed 9 bases, and the junction held 14 bases outside the gene matches. There are 17 residues in the CDR3. Per germline, CDR1 SGHNT and CDR2 YYREEE (reference sequence). CDR3 DNA: TGTGCCAGCAGCTTGGCCGGAGGAGCGGGAGTGCCCAGTGAGCAGTTCTTC. This gives the protein CASSLAGGAGVPSEQFF.

This chain connects TRBV2 to TRBJ1-2; 8 nucleotides agree with TRBD1. The V gene end was trimmed by 8 bases and the J gene end by 7 bases; junction bases not matched to a gene: 12. The CDR3 covers 14 residues. Germline loops: CDR1 SNHLY, CDR2 FYNNEI. For the CDR3, the DNA is TGTGCCAGCGGAGGACAGGGTTCCTCAAGTGGCTACACCTTC. It yields the protein CASGGQGSSSGYTF.

The gene calls are TRBV5-6 and TRBJ2-1; D might be TRBD1 (6 bases). Germline V gene lookup returns CDR1 SGHDT and CDR2 YYEEEE. The ends were cut back, 4 bases at V and 7 bases at J, with 12 bases in the middle. The CDR3 spans 13 residues. The CDR3 DNA reads as TGTGCCAGCAGCCCGACAGGTCGGAATGAGCAGTTCTTC. Translation: CASSPTGRNEQFF.

In its sample, this clone was seen once. V gene TRBV4-2 combines with J gene TRBJ1-2; 8 bases are shared with TRBD1. The J segment lost 3 bases and the V segment lost 3 bases, leaving 6 bases of the junction unmatched. Germline lookup yields CDR1 LGHNA and CDR2 YNFKEQ. The CDR3 is made up of 15 amino acids. The CDR3 loop is CASSQATGADYGYTF. The CDR3 DNA reads TGTGCCAGCAGCCAGGCGACAGGGGCGGACTATGGCTACACCTTC.

V and J are TRBV7-3 and TRBJ2-5; 8 bases match TRBD1. Germline assignment: CDR1 SGHTA and CDR2 FQGTGA. The CDR3 length is 17 residues. V dropped 1 base and J dropped 5; count of bases not matched to a gene: 12. The CDR3 loop is CASSLRLGTGGLETQYF. CDR3 DNA: TGTGCCAGCAGCTTAAGGTTGGGGACAGGTGGCTTGGAGACCCAGTACTTC.

V usage is TRBV19 and J usage is TRBJ1-5; D possibly corresponds to TRBD1 (5 bases). Germline CDR1 is LNHDA and CDR2 is SQIVND (reference sequence). This CDR3 has 15 residues. The germline V and J ends were trimmed by 8 bases and 7 bases, with 21 bases remaining between them. CDR3 in DNA: TGTGCCAGTCGGTTGGGAGGGGCCCCGGGCCAGCCCCAGCATTTT. Translating gives CASRLGGAPGQPQHF.

The chain recombines TRBV6-6 with TRBJ2-3; unclear D gene. Trimming removed 8 bases at V and 2 bases at J, with 8 bases between. Germline V CDR1 and CDR2: MNHNY, SVGAGI (reference sequence). This CDR3 has 12 amino acids. In DNA, the CDR3 is TGTGCCAGCCGTCGATCCACAGATACGCAGTATTTT. Its protein product is CASRRSTDTQYF.

The rearrangement uses TRBV9 and TRBJ2-3, with 7 nucleotides matching TRBD2. Germline V lookup: CDR1 SGDLS, CDR2 YYNGEE. V gave up 0 bases and J gave up 4 bases; unmatched junction bases: 8. CDR3 length: 16 amino acids. CDR3 region: CASSVATGTISDTQYF. As DNA, the CDR3 is TGTGCCAGCAGCGTAGCCACTGGGACTATTTCAGATACGCAGTATTTT.

This rearrangement joins TRBV6-5 to TRBJ1-2; D not certain. Germline CDR1 is MNHEY and CDR2 is SVGAGI. CDR3 length: 15 residues. V was trimmed by 0 bases and J by 0 bases, leaving 8 bases between them. The CDR3 bases are TGTGCCAGCAGTTACTCACCGATCCCTAACTATGGCTACACCTTC. It codes for CASSYSPIPNYGYTF.

V usage is TRBV7-3 and J usage is TRBJ2-3; possible D gene TRBD2, 5 bases. Germline CDR1 SGHTA, CDR2 FQGTGA. Trimming removed 4 bases at V and 7 bases at J, with 12 bases between. There are 13 residues in the CDR3. CDR3 loop: CASSSVDGNTQYF. Written as DNA, the CDR3 is TGTGCCAGCAGCTCCGTGGACGGGAATACGCAGTATTTT.

The chain carries TRBV2 and TRBJ1-5, with 9 bases matching TRBD1. The CDR3 spans 15 residues. V was pared by 5 bases and J by 5 bases, with 7 bases of the junction left unmatched. CDR1 is SNHLY, CDR2 FYNNEI, per germline. CDR3 amino acids: CASSSGQGVYQPQHF. The CDR3, as DNA: TGTGCCAGCAGTTCGGGACAGGGTGTTTATCAGCCCCAGCATTTT.

The DNA for the CDR3 is TGCAGCGTTGAGGGGCAGGGAACCTACGAGCAGTACTTC. This encodes CSVEGQGTYEQYF. The chain employs TRBV29-1 and TRBJ2-7; tentative D call: TRBD1 (5 bases). CDR1 and CDR2 from the germline V gene are SQVTM and ANQGSEA. The CDR3 totals 13 residues. V was shortened by 3 bases and J by 2 bases, with 11 bases between the two germline ends.

The chain couples TRBV6-1 to TRBJ1-5, with 7 bases matching TRBD1. Germline CDR1 is MNHNS and CDR2 is SASEGT. The V segment lost 5 bases and the J segment 3 bases; nucleotides outside the gene matches: 7. CDR3 length: 15 amino acids. CDR3 in DNA: TGTGCCAGCAGTCATAAGACAGGGAACAATCAGCCCCAGCATTTT. Protein product: CASSHKTGNNQPQHF.

The rearrangement joins TRBV5-1 to TRBJ1-3; no definite D call. The CDR3 spans 15 residues. Germline values: CDR1 SGHRS, CDR2 YFSETQ. Trimming removed 4 bases from V and 0 bases from J, with 11 bases in between. CDR3 residues: CASSPGYISGNTIYF. CDR3 coding DNA: TGCGCCAGCAGCCCTGGTTACATCTCTGGAAACACCATATATTTT.

The V call is TRBV9, the J call TRBJ2-1; 8 bases are shared with TRBD1. The germline V gene encodes CDR1 SGDLS and CDR2 YYNGEE. V dropped 0 bases and J dropped 0; count of bases not matched to a gene: 8. The CDR3 runs to 18 residues. The CDR3 sequence is CASSVVGQGLSSYNEQFF. DNA of the CDR3: TGTGCCAGCAGCGTAGTAGGACAGGGATTAAGCTCCTACAATGAGCAGTTCTTC.

The rearrangement uses TRBV7-2 and TRBJ1-4; D remains ambiguous. Per germline, CDR1 SGHTA and CDR2 FQGNSA. V was pared by 1 base and J by 10 bases, with 10 bases between. This CDR3 is 13 amino acids long. The CDR3 reads CASSLGGRGKLFF. The CDR3 nucleotides read TGTGCCAGCAGCTTAGGAGGGAGAGGAAAACTGTTTTTT.

The chain has TRBV14 and TRBJ1-1, with unresolved D. Germline-derived CDR1 and CDR2 are SGHDN and FVKESK. The V end lost 3 bases, the J end lost 3 bases, and 8 bases lay between the germline ends. This CDR3 is 13 amino acids long. The DNA for the CDR3 is TGTGCCAGCAGCCAGGAGTCTTACACTGAAGCTTTCTTT. Protein product: CASSQESYTEAFF.

CDR3 protein: CASSRAGQGILYEQYF. The DNA for the CDR3 is TGCGCCAGCAGCCGGGCTGGGCAGGGGATATTATACGAGCAGTACTTC. The chain carries TRBV4-1 and TRBJ2-5, with D perhaps TRBD1 (6 bases). The J call may be mistaken, given a closer DNA end match to TRBJ2-7. Germline-derived CDR1 and CDR2 are MGHRA and YSYEKL. CDR3 length: 16 amino acids.